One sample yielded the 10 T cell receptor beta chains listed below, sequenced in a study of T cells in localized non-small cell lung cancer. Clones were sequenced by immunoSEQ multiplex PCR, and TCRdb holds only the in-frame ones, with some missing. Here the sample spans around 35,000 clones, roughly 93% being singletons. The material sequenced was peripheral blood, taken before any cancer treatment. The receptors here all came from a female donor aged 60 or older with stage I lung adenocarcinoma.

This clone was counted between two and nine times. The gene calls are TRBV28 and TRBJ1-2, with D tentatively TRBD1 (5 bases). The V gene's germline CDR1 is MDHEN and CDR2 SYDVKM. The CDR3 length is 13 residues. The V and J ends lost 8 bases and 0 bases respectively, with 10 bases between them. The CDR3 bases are TGTGCCAGCGGGACTACAGCTAACTATGGCTACACCTTC. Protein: CASGTTANYGYTF.

The CDR3 protein is CASSPGLAVGDEQFF. The CDR3 nucleotides are TGTGCCAGCAGCCCCGGACTAGCGGTCGGGGATGAGCAGTTCTTC. The genes are TRBV11-2 and TRBJ2-1, with 10 bases fitting TRBD2. V shed 5 bases, J shed 8 bases, and the junction held 9 bases outside the gene matches. From germline, CDR1 is SGHAT and CDR2 FQNNGV. CDR3 length: 15 residues.

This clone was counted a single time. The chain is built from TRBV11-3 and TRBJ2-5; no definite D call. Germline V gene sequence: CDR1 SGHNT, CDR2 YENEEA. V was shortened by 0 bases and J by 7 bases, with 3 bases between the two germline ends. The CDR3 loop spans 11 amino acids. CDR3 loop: CASSLEGTQYF. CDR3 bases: TGTGCCAGCAGCTTAGAAGGGACCCAGTACTTC.

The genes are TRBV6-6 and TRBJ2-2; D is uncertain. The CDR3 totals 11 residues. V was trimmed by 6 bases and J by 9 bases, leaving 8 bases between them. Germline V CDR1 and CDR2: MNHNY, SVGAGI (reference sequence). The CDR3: CASRTSRELFF. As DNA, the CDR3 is TGTGCCAGCAGGACCTCGAGGGAGCTGTTTTTT.

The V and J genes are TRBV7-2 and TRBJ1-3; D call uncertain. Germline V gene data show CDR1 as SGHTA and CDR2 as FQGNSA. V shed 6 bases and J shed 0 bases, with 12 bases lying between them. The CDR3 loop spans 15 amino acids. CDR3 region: CASRPQHLSGNTIYF. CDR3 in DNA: TGTGCCAGCAGACCTCAACACCTCTCTGGAAACACCATATATTTT. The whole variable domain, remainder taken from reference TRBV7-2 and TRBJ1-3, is GAGVSQSPSNKVTEKGKDVELRCDPISGHTALYWYRQSLGQGLEFLIYFQGNSAPDKSGLPSDRFSAERTGGSVSTLTIQRTQQEDSAVYLCASRPQHLSGNTIYFGEGSWLTVV.

The CDR3 spells CASSRPGVQETQYF. CDR3 DNA sequence: TGTGCCAGCAGCCGTCCCGGAGTCCAAGAGACCCAGTACTTC. The chain joins TRBV5-6 to TRBJ2-5; D not resolved. The V gene lost 4 bases and the J gene lost 1 base, with 11 bases spanning the gap. The CDR3 loop spans 14 amino acids. Germline-derived CDR1 and CDR2 are SGHDT and YYEEEE.

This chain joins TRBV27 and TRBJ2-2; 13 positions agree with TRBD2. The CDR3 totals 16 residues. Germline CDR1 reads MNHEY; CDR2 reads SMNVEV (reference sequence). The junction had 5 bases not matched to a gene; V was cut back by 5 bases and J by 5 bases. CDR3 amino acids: CASSLRLAGGTGELFF. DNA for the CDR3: TGTGCCAGCAGTCTCCGACTAGCGGGAGGTACCGGGGAGCTGTTTTTT.

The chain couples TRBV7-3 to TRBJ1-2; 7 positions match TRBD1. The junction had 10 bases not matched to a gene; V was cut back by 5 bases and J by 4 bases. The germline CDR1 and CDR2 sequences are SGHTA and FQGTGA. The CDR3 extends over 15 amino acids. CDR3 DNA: TGTGCCAGCAGCCCTAACTCGGGACAGCGCTATGGCTACACCTTC. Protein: CASSPNSGQRYGYTF. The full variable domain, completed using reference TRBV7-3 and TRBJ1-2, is GAGVSQTPSNKVTEKGKYVELRCDPISGHTALYWYRQSLGQGPEFLIYFQGTGAADDSGLPNDRFFAVRPEGSVSTLKIQRTERGDSAVYLCASSPNSGQRYGYTFGSGTRLTVV.

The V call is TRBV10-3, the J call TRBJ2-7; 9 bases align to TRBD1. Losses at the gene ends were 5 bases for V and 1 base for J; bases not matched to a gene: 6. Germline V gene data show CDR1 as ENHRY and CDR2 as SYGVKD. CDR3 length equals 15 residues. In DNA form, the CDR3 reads TGTGCCATCAGTTTGGACAGGGGCAATTCCTACGAGCAGTACTTC. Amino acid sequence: CAISLDRGNSYEQYF.

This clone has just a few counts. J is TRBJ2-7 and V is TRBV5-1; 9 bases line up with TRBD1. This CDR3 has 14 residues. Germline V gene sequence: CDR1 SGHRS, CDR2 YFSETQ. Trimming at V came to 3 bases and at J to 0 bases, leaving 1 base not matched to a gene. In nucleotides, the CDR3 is TGCGCCAGCAGCTGGGGACAGGGCTCCTACGAGCAGTACTTC. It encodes CASSWGQGSYEQYF.